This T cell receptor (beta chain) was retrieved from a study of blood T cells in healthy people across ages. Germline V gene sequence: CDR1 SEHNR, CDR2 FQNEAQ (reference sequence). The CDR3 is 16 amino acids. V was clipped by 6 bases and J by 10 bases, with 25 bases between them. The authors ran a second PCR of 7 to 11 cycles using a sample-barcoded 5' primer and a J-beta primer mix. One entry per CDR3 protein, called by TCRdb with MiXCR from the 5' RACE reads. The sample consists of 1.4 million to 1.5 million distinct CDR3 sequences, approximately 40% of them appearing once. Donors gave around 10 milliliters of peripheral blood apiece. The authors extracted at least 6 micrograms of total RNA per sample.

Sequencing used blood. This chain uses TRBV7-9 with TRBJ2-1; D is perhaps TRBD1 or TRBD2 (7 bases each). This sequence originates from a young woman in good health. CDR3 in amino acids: CASSLIRGGNTQEQFF. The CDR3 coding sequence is TGTGCCAGCAGTCTTATCAGGGGGGGGAATACCCAGGAGCAGTTCTTC. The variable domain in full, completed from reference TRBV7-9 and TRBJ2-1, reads DTGVSQNPRHKITKRGQNVTFRCDPISEHNRLYWYRQTLGQGPEFLTYFQNEAQLEKSRLLSDRFSAERPKGSFSTLEIQRTEQGDSAMYLCASSLIRGGNTQEQFFGPGTRLTVL.